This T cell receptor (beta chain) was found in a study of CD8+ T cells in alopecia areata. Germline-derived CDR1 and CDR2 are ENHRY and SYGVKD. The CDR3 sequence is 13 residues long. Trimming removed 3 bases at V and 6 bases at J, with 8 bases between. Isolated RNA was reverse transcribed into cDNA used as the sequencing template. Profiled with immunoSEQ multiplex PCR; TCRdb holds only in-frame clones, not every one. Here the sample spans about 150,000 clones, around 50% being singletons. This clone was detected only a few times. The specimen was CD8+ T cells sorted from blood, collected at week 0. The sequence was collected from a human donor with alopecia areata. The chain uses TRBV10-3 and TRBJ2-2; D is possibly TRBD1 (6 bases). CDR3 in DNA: TGTGCCATCAGTGAATCAGGGGCCGGGGAGCTGTTTTTT. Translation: CAISESGAGELFF.